Sequencing of this TCR beta chain was carried out in a study of CD4 T cells in relation to SARS-CoV-2 and coronaviruses. As to this clone: Its antigen is unidentified.

Germline CDR1 reads MDHEN; CDR2 reads SYDVKM. Trimming stripped 3 bases from V and 4 bases from J, with 10 bases between. The CDR3 is 13 residues long. Produced via immunoSEQ multiplex PCR; TCRdb's table is partial and in-frame only. The table records 35,000 to 45,000 clones, 65% to 80% of them present only once. This receptor was identified in an adult with COVID-19. The rearrangement uses TRBV28 and TRBJ2-7; D not certain. Source material: memory CD4+ T cells from PBMCs, cultured in vitro. Here the CDR3 DNA reads TGTGCCAGCAGTTTGAATTCCGAATACGAGCAGTACTTC. Translating it yields CASSLNSEYEQYF.